This T cell receptor beta chain was sequenced during a study of T cell repertoires in cytomegalovirus infection. TCRdb redid the calling of the reads with MiXCR, one entry per CDR3 protein. The sample yields around 430,000 distinct CDR3 sequences, roughly 43% seen once. The germline V gene encodes CDR1 DFQATT and CDR2 SNEGSKA (reference sequence). The length of the CDR3 is 12 residues. The germline V and J ends were trimmed by 5 bases and 4 bases, with 9 bases remaining between them. Concerning this clonotype itself: Its antigen is unknown.

The rearrangement joins TRBV20-1 to TRBJ1-5; D not certain. The specimen was cultured PBMCs, collected from culture after CMV antigen stimulation. This receptor was identified in a human donor in good health (CMV status not recorded). Some clones in this sample may be carry-over from other donors' samples. CDR3 nucleotide sequence: TGCAGTGCTGCAGGTGAAAATCAGCCCCAGCATTTT. Amino acids: CSAAGENQPQHF.